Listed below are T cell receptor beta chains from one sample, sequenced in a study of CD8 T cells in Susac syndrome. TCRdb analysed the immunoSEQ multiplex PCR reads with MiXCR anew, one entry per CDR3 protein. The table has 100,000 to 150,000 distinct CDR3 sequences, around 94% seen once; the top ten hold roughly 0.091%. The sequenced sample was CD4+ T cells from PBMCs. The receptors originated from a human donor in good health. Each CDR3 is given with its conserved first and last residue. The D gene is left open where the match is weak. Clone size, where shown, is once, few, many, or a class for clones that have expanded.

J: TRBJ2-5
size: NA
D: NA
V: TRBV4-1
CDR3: CASSQNDRLKTQYF
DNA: TGCGCCAGCAGCCAAAACGACAGGTTGAAGACCCAGTACTTC

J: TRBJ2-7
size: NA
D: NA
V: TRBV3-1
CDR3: CASSQMGAEQYF
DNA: TGTGCCAGCAGCCAAATGGGGGCGGAGCAGTACTTC

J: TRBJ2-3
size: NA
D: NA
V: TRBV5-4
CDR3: CASSNSPLATADTQYF
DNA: TGTGCCAGCAGCAATTCTCCTCTAGCAACGGCAGATACGCAGTATTTT

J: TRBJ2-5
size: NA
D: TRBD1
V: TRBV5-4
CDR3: CASRKGQGKGETQYF
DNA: TGTGCCAGCAGGAAGGGACAGGGGAAGGGAGAGACCCAGTACTTC

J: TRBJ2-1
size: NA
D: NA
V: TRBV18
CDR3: CASSPPQPNEQFF
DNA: TGTGCCAGCTCACCACCGCAGCCCAATGAGCAGTTCTTC

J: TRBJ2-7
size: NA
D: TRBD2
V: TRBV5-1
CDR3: CASSMGLAGDLYEQYF
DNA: TGCGCCAGCAGCATGGGACTAGCGGGAGATCTGTACGAGCAGTACTTC

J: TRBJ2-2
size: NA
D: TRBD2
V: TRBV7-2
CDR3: CASSLDPEGLNTGELFF
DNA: TGTGCCAGCAGCTTAGATCCGGAGGGACTAAACACCGGGGAGCTGTTTTTT

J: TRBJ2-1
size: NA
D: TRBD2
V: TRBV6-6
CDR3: CASTTGLEINEQFF
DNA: TGTGCCAGCACCACCGGACTAGAAATAAATGAGCAGTTCTTC

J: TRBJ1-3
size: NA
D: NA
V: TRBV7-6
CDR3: CASSSPGWRGFSSGNTIYF
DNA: TGTGCCAGCAGCTCCCCTGGTTGGAGGGGTTTTAGCTCTGGAAACACCATATATTTT

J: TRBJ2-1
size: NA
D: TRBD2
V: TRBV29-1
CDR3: CSVDSSGKDEQFF
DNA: TGCAGCGTTGACTCTAGCGGGAAGGATGAGCAGTTCTTC

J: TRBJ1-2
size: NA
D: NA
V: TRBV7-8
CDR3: CASSPDSARPNF
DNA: TGTGCCAGCAGCCCAGATAGTGCCCGGCCTAACTTC

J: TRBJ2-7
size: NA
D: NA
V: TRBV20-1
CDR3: CSARDRDKVNYEQYF
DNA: TGCAGTGCTAGAGACCGGGACAAGGTAAATTACGAGCAGTACTTC

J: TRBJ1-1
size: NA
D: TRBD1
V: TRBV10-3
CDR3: CAISTGQGRLANGEAFF
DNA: TGTGCCATCAGTACCGGACAGGGACGGCTTGCGAACGGTGAAGCTTTCTTT

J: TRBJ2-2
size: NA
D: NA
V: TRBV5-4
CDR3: CASSLVSGANTGELFF
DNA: TGTGCCAGCAGCTTGGTTTCGGGTGCGAACACCGGGGAGCTGTTTTTT

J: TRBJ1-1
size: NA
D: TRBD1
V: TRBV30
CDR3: CAWSPRGLEAFF
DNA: TGTGCCTGGAGTCCCAGGGGGCTTGAAGCTTTCTTT

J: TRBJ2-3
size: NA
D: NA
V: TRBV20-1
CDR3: CSGMIWSGGADTQYF
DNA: TGCAGTGGGATGATCTGGAGTGGAGGCGCGGATACGCAGTATTTT

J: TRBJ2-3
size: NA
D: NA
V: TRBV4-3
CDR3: CASSQDLYTQYF
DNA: TGCGCCAGCAGCCAAGATTTGTATACGCAGTATTTT

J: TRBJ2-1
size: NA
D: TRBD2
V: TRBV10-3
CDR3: CAISLAPGLAGERDRGNEQFF
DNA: TGTGCCATCAGTCTGGCCCCGGGACTAGCGGGAGAAAGGGATAGGGGCAATGAGCAGTTCTTC

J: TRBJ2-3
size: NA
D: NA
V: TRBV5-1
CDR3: CASSLGGQLTDTQYF
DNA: TGCGCCAGCAGCTTGGGAGGACAGCTCACAGATACGCAGTATTTT

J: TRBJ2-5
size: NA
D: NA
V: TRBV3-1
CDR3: CASSQEEVLWTGEETQYF
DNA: TGTGCCAGCAGCCAAGAGGAGGTACTTTGGACGGGGGAAGAGACCCAGTACTTC

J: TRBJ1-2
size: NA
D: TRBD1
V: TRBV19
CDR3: CASVKQGYYGYTF
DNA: TGTGCCAGTGTCAAACAGGGGTACTATGGCTACACCTTC

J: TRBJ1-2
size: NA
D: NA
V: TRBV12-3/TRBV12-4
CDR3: CASSLAHRVGGYTF
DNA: TGTGCCAGCAGTCTCGCCCACAGGGTTGGAGGCTACACCTTC

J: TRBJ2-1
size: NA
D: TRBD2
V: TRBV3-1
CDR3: CASSNSGGNEQFF
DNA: TGTGCCAGCAGTAATAGCGGGGGGAATGAGCAGTTCTTC

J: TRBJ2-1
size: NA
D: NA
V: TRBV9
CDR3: CASSPGTFNEQFF
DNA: TGTGCCAGCAGCCCAGGGACCTTCAATGAGCAGTTCTTC

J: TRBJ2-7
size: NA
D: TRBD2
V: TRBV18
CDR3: CASGLAGTYEQYF
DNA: TGTGCCAGCGGACTAGCGGGAACCTACGAGCAGTACTTC

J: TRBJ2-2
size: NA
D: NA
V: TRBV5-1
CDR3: CASSRRTEATTGELFF
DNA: TGCGCCAGCAGCCGACGGACAGAAGCGACCACCGGGGAGCTGTTTTTT

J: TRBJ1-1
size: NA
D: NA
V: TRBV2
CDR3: CASRKDLNTEAFF
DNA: TGTGCCAGCAGGAAGGACTTGAACACTGAAGCTTTCTTT

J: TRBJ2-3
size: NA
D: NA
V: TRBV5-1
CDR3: CASSLVAADTQYF
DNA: TGCGCCAGCAGCTTGGTTGCCGCAGATACGCAGTATTTT

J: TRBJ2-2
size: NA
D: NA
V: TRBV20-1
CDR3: CSAYKDGNTGELFF
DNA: TGCAGTGCCTACAAGGACGGGAACACCGGGGAGCTGTTTTTT

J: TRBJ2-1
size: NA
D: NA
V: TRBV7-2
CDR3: CASSLAILRYEQFF
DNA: TGTGCCAGCAGCTTAGCCATACTTCGCTATGAGCAGTTCTTC

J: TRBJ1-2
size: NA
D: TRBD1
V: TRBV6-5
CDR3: CASSYQGAIGYTF
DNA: TGTGCCAGCAGTTACCAGGGGGCAATTGGCTACACCTTC

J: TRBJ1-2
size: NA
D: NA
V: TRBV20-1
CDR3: CSAQAGPSAGGYTF
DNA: TGCAGTGCCCAAGCGGGCCCTTCCGCGGGTGGCTACACCTTC

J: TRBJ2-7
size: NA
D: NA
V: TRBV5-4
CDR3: CAMLTSGLYEQYF
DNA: TGTGCCATGCTGACAAGCGGACTCTACGAGCAGTACTTC

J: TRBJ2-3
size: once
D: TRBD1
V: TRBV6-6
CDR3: CASIQDRTRGDTQYF
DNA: TGTGCCAGCATCCAGGACAGGACCCGCGGAGATACGCAGTATTTT

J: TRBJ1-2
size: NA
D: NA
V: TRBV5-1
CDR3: CASSPDSLYGYTF
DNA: TGCGCCAGCAGCCCGGACAGTCTCTATGGCTACACCTTC

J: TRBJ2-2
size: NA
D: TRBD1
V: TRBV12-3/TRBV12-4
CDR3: CASSLDGTAEEELFF
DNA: TGTGCCAGCAGTTTGGACGGGACAGCGGAGGAGGAGCTGTTTTTT

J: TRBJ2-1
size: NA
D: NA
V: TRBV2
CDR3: CASSVESINEQFF
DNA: TGTGCCAGCAGTGTCGAGTCGATCAATGAGCAGTTCTTC

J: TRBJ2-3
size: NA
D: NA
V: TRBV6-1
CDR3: CASTGMTTDTQYF
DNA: TGTGCCAGCACGGGAATGACAACAGATACGCAGTATTTT